This TCR beta chain was identified in a study of OX40 agonist ivuxolimab in advanced cancers. Study-level findings and limits: Certain nonresponders additionally had low normalized T-cell clonal expansion. Partial responders dosed at 0.1-3.0 mg/kg displayed clonal expansion ranking among the lowest.

Details on this clone: What it binds is unknown.

Patients with autoimmune history or systemic immunosuppression were excluded. Blood sampling took place at baseline, cycle 4 day 1, and cycle 7 day 1. V lost 4 bases to trimming and J lost 2 bases; unmatched junction nucleotides: 8. The CDR3 extends over 15 amino acids. In germline, CDR1 is SGHRS, CDR2 YFSETQ. TCRdb's copy holds only in-frame clones and misses some; the assay was immunoSEQ multiplex PCR. The sample comprises approximately 120,000 clones, 85% to 95% of which are singletons, and 0.81% rests with the top ten. The chain combines TRBV5-1 with TRBJ2-7, with 8 positions matching TRBD1. This clonotype was sampled from an adult with an advanced solid tumor such as melanoma, head and neck, liver or kidney cancer. Sequencing used CD4+ or CD8+ T cells sorted from blood, obtained in a trial of the OX40 agonist ivuxolimab. CDR3 in amino acids: CASSSTGGTTYEQYF. The CDR3 region has the DNA TGCGCCAGCAGCAGTACAGGGGGGACGACCTACGAGCAGTACTTC. Based on the CDR3 plus reference TRBV5-1 and TRBJ2-7, the full variable domain is KAGVTQTPRYLIKTRGQQVTLSCSPISGHRSVSWYQQTPGQGLQFLFEYFSETQRNKGNFPGRFSGRQFSNSRSEMNVSTLELGDSALYLCASSSTGGTTYEQYFGPGTRLTVT.